The sequence of this TCR beta chain was determined in a study of blood T cell repertoires in COVID-19. Recruited during active infection, patients (from Seattle) were subsequently followed longitudinally. Libraries were prepared by immunoSEQ multiplex PCR; TCRdb keeps only in-frame clonotypes and omits some of them. The sample records fewer than 350,000 clones, approximately 86% being singletons. The CDR3 has 13 amino acids. V was trimmed by 0 bases and J by 10 bases, leaving 13 bases between them. Germline assignment: CDR1 LGHDT and CDR2 YNNKEL (reference sequence). This TCR was recovered from a woman in her seventies with COVID-19, enrolled during active disease. Sequencing input: peripheral blood. The chain combines TRBV3-1 (or the pseudogene TRBV3-2) with TRBJ2-7, with D possibly TRBD1 on 6 matching bases. CDR3 in amino acids: CASSQEYRADQYF. As DNA, the CDR3 is TGTGCCAGCAGCCAAGAATACAGGGCGGATCAGTACTTC.